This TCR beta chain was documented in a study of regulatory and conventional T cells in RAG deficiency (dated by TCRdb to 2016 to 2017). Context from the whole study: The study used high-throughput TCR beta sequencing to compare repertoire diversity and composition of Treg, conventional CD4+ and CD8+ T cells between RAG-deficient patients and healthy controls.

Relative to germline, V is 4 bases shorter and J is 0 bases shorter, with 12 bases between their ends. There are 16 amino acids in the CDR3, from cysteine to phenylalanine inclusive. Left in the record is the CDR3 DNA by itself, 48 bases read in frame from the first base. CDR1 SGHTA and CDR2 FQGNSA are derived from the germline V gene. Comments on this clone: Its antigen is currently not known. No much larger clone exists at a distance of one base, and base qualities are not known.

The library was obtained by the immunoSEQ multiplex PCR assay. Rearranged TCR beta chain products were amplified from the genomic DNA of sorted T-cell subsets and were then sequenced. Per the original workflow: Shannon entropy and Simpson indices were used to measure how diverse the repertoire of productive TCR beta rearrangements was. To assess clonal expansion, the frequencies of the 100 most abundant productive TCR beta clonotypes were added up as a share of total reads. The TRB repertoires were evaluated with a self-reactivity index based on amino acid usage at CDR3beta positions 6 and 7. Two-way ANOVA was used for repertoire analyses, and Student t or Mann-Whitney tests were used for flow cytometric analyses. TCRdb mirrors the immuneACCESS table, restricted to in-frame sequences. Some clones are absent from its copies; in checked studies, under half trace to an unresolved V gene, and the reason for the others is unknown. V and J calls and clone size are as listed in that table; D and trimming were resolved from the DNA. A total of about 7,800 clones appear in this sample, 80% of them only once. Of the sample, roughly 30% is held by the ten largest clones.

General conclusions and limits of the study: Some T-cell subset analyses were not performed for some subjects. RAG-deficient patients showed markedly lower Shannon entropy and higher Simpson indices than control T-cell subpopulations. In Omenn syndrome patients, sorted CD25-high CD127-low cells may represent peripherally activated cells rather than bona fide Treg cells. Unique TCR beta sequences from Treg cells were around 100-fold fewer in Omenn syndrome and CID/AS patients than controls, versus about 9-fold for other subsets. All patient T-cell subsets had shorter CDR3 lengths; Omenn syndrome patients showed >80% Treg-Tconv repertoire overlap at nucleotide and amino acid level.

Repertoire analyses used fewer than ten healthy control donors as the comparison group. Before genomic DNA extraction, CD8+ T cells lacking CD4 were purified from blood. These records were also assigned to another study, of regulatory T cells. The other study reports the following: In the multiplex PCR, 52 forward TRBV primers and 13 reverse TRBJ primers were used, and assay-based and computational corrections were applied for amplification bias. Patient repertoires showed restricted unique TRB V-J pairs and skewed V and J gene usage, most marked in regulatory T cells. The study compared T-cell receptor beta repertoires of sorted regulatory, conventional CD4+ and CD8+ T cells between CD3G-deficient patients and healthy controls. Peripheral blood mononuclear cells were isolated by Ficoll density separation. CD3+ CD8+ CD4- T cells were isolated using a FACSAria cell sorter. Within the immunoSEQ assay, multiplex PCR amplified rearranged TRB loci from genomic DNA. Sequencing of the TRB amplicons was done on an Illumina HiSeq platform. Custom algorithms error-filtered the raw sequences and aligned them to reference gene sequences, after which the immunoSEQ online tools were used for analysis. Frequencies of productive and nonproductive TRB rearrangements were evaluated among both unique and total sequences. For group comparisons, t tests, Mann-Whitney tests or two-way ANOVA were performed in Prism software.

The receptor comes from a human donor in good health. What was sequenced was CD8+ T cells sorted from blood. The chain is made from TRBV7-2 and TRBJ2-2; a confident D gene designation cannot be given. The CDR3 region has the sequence CASSSWTDPNTGELFF. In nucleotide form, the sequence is TGTGCCAGCAGCTCATGGACGGACCCGAACACCGGGGAGCTGTTTTTT.